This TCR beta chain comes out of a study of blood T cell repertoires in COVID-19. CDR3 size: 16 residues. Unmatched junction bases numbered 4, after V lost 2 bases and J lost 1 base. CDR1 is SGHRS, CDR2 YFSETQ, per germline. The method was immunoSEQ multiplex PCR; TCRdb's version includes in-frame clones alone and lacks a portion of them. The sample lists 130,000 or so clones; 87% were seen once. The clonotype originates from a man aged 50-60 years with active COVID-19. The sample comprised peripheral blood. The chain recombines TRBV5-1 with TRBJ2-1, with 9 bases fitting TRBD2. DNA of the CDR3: TGCGCCAGCAGCTTCGCGACTAGCGGATCCTACAATGAGCAGTTCTTC. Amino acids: CASSFATSGSYNEQFF.